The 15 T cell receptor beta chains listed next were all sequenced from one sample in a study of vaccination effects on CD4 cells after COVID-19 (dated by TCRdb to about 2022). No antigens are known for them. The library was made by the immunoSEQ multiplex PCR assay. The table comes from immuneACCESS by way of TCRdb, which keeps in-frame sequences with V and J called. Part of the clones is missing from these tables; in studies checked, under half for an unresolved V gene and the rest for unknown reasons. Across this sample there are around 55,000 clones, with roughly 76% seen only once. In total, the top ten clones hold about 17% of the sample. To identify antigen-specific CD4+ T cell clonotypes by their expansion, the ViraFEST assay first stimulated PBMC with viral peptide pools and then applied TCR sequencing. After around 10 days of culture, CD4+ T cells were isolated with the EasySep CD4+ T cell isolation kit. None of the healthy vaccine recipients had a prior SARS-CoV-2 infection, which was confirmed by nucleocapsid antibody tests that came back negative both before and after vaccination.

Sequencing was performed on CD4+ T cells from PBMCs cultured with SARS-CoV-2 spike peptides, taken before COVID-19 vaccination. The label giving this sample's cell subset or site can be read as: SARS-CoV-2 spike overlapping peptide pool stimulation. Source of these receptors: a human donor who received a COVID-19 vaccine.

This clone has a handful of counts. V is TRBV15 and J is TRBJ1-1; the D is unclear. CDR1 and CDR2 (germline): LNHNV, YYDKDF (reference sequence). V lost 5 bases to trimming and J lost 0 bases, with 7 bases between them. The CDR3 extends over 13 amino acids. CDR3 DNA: TGTGCCACCAGCGCTCGGATGAACACTGAAGCTTTCTTT. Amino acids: CATSARMNTEAFF.

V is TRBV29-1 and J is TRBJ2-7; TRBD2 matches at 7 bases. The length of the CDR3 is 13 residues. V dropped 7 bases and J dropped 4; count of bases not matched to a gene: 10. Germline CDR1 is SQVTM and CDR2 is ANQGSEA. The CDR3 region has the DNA TGCAGCGCTGGGGGGGGGTTCGTATACGAGCAGTACTTC. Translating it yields CSAGGGFVYEQYF.

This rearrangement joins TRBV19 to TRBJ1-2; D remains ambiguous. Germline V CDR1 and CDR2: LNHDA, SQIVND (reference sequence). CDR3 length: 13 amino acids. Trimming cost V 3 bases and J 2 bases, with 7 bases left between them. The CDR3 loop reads CASSIDTNYGYTF. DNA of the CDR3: TGTGCCAGTAGTATCGACACCAACTATGGCTACACCTTC.

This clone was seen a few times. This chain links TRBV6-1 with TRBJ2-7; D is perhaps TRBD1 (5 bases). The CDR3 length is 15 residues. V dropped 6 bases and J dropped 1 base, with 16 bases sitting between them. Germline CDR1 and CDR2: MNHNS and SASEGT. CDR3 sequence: CASSDSASNSYEQYF. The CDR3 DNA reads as TGTGCCAGCAGCGACAGCGCCTCCAATTCCTACGAGCAGTACTTC.

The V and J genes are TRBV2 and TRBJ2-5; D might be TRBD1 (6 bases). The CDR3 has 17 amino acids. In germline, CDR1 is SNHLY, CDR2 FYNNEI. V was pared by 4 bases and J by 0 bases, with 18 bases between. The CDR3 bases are TGTGCCAGCAGTGTGGGGAAGGGGGTATACCACCAAGAGACCCAGTACTTC. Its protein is CASSVGKGVYHQETQYF. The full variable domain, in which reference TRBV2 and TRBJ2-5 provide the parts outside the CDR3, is EPEVTQTPSHQVTQMGQEVILRCVPISNHLYFYWYRQILGQKVEFLVSFYNNEISEKSEIFDDQFSVERPDGSNFTLKIRSTKLEDSAMYFCASSVGKGVYHQETQYFGPGTRLLVL.

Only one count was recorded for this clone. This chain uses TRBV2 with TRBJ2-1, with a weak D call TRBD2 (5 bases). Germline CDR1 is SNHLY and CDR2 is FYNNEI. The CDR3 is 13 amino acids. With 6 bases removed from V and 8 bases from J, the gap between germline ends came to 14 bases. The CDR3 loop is CASSPLEGDEQFF. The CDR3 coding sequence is TGTGCCAGCAGCCCGTTAGAGGGCGATGAGCAGTTCTTC.

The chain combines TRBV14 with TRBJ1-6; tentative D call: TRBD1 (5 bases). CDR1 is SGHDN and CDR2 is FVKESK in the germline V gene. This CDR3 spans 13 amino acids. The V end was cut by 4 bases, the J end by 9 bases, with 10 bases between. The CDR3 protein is CASSPTDRSPLHF. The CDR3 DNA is TGTGCCAGCAGCCCGACAGATCGTTCACCCCTCCACTTT.

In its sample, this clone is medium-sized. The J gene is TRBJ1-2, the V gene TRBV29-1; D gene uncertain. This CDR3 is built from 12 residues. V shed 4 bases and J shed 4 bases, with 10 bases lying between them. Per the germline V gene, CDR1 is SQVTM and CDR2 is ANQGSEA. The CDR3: CSVVLGSYGYTF. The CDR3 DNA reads TGCAGCGTTGTGCTGGGAAGCTATGGCTACACCTTC.

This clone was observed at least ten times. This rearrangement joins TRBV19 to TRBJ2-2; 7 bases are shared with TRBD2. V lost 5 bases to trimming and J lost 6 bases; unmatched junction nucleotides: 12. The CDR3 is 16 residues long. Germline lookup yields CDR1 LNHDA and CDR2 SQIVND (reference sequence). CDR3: CASSPRGGISSGELFF. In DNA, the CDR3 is TGTGCCAGTAGTCCCCGGGGAGGGATATCATCCGGGGAGCTGTTTTTT.

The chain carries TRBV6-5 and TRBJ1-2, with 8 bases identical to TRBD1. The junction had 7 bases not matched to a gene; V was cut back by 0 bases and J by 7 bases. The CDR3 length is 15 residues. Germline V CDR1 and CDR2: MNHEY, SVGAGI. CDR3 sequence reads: CASSYSNQGAGGYTF. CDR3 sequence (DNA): TGTGCCAGCAGTTACTCGAACCAGGGGGCGGGTGGCTACACCTTC.

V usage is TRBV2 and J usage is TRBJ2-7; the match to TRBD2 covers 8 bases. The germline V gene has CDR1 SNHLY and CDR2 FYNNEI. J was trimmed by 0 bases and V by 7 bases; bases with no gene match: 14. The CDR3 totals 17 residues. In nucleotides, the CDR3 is TGTGCCAGCATCCGGGGGGGGCCGGCCGGTCCCTCCTACGAGCAGTACTTC. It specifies CASIRGGPAGPSYEQYF.

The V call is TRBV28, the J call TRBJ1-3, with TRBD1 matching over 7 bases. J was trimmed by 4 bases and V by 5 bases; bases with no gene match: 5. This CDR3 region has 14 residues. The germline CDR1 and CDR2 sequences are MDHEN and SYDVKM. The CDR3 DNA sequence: TGTGCCAGCAGTAACAGGGGAGCGGGAAACACCATATATTTT. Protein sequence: CASSNRGAGNTIYF.

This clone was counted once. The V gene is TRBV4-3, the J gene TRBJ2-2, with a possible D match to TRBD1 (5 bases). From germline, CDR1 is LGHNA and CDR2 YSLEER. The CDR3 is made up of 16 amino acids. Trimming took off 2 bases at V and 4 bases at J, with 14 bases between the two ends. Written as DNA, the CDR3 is TGCGCCAGCAGCCAAAGTAGCAGGGCGGCCACCGGGGAGCTGTTTTTT. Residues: CASSQSSRAATGELFF.

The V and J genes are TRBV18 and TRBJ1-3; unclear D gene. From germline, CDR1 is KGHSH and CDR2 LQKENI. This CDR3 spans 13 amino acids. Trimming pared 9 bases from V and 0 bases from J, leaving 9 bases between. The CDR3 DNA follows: TGTGCCAGTCACCAGAGCTCTGGAAACACCATATATTTT. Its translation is CASHQSSGNTIYF. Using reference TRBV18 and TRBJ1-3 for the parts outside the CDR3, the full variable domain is NAGVMQNPRHLVRRRGQEARLRCSPMKGHSHVYWYRQLPEEGLKFMVYLQKENIIDESGMPKERFSAEFPKEGPSILRIQQVVRGDSAAYFCASHQSSGNTIYFGEGSWLTVV.

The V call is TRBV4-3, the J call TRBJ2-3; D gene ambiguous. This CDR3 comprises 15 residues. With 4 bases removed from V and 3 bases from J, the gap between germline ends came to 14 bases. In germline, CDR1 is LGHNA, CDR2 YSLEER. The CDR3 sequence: CASSLSAARTDTQYF. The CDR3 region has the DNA TGCGCCAGCAGCCTATCCGCTGCCCGGACAGATACGCAGTATTTT.